The source of this TCR beta chain is a study of metastatic and nonmetastatic thyroid tumors. This clone was found many times. The same CDR3 can be traced to other DNA sequences in this sample. From germline, CDR1 is SGHRS and CDR2 YFSETQ. The CDR3 is 18 amino acids. Trimming took 4 bases from V and 5 from J; bases not matched to a gene: 9. TCRdb reanalyzed the PCR reads via MiXCR. The data contain fewer than 20,000 clones, under 30% of them singletons. Each patient came to thyroid surgery without any prior treatment (of any kind). The source is a female donor with papillary thyroid cancer or a benign thyroid nodule (not recorded which). Some clones in this sample may be carry-over from other donors' samples. This sequence joins TRBV5-1 and TRBJ2-1; 16 bases are a match to TRBD2. Sequenced: adjacent normal tissue. CDR3 DNA sequence: TGCGCCAGCAGCCCCGGGACTAGCGGGAGGGCCATCAACAATGAGCAGTTCTTC. It encodes CASSPGTSGRAINNEQFF. Full variable domain (rest looked up from reference TRBV5-1 and TRBJ2-1): KAGVTQTPRYLIKTRGQQVTLSCSPISGHRSVSWYQQTPGQGLQFLFEYFSETQRNKGNFPGRFSGRQFSNSRSEMNVSTLELGDSALYLCASSPGTSGRAINNEQFFGPGTRLTVL.